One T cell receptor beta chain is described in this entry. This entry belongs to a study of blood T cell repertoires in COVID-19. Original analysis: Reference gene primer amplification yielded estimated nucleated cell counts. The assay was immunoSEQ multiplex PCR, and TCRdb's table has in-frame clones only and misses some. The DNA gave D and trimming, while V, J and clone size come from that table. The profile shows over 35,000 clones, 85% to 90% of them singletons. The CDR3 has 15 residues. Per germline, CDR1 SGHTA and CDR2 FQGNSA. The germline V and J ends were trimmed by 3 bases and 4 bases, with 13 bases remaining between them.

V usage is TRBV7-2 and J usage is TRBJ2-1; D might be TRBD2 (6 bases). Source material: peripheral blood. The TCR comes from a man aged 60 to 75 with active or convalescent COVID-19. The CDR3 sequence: CASSLRRDSYNEQFF. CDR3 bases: TGTGCCAGCAGCTTGCGCCGGGACTCTTACAATGAGCAGTTCTTC. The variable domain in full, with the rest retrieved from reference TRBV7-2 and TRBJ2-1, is GAGVSQSPSNKVTEKGKDVELRCDPISGHTALYWYRQSLGQGLEFLIYFQGNSAPDKSGLPSDRFSAERTGGSVSTLTIQRTQQEDSAVYLCASSLRRDSYNEQFFGPGTRLTVL.